A single sample is the source of the 27 T cell receptor beta chains below, sequenced in a study of radiotherapy plus CTLA-4 blockade in lung cancer. Clones were read by immunoSEQ multiplex PCR, and TCRdb kept only the in-frame ones, dropping some. The sample has roughly 110,000 clones; around 85% are singletons. The source was peripheral blood, collected from a patient treated with radiotherapy plus ipilimumab. All receptors come from a human donor with non-small cell lung cancer that progressed on radiotherapy plus ipilimumab. Some clones in this sample may be carry-over from other donors' samples.

The sample holds a few counts of this clone. The chain links TRBV7-8 to TRBJ1-6; 10 positions agree with TRBD1. With V trimmed by 5 bases and J by 7 bases, 5 bases remained unmatched. The CDR3 contains 15 residues. The germline V gene has CDR1 SGHVS and CDR2 FQNEAQ. The CDR3 sequence is CASSIKDRGNSPLHF. Written as DNA, the CDR3 is TGTGCCAGCAGCATAAAGGACAGGGGGAATTCACCCCTCCACTTT.

The chain employs TRBV14 and TRBJ2-2, with D hard to call. The CDR3 totals 12 residues. V was trimmed by 4 bases and J by 7 bases, leaving 7 bases between them. Germline V lookup: CDR1 SGHDN, CDR2 FVKESK. As DNA, the CDR3 is TGTGCCAGCAGCCCCATAGGCGGGGAGCTGTTTTTT. Translated, it gives CASSPIGGELFF. Supplemented by reference TRBV14 and TRBJ2-2, the full variable domain reads EAGVTQFPSHSVIEKGQTVTLRCDPISGHDNLYWYRRVMGKEIKFLLHFVKESKQDESGMPNNRFLAERTGGTYSTLKVQPAELEDSGVYFCASSPIGGELFFGEGSRLTVL.

V is TRBV27 and J is TRBJ2-1; TRBD2 matches 14 bases. Germline CDR1 is MNHEY and CDR2 is SMNVEV (reference sequence). The CDR3 runs to 18 residues. V shed 3 bases and J 7 bases; nucleotides not matched to a gene: 11. The CDR3 spells CASSFLSGGLAGVNEQFF. The CDR3, as DNA: TGTGCCAGCAGTTTTCTGAGTGGGGGACTAGCGGGGGTGAATGAGCAGTTCTTC.

J is TRBJ1-1 and V is TRBV6-5, with 7 bases aligning to TRBD1. The CDR3 spans 13 residues. Germline V gene data show CDR1 as MNHEY and CDR2 as SVGAGI. V shed 6 bases and J 0 bases; nucleotides not matched to a gene: 1. The CDR3 protein is CASRTGLNTEAFF. The CDR3 nucleotides read TGTGCCAGCAGGACAGGGTTGAACACTGAAGCTTTCTTT.

This clone was seen ten or more times. The V gene is TRBV5-5, the J gene TRBJ2-7, with D tentatively TRBD2 (6 bases). V was shortened by 0 bases and J by 7 bases, with 14 bases between the two germline ends. The germline gives CDR1 SGHKS, CDR2 YYEKEE (reference sequence). The CDR3 length is 14 residues. The CDR3 bases are TGTGCCAGCAGCTTGGTCCCCCGTGCGGGAGAGCAGTACTTC. It yields the protein CASSLVPRAGEQYF.

There are a few counts of this clone. The rearrangement links TRBV9 to TRBJ1-2; 7 bases align to TRBD1. Germline CDR1 and CDR2: SGDLS and YYNGEE. Trimming removed 1 base from V and 1 base from J; junction bases left unmatched: 4. This CDR3 region has 15 residues. CDR3 residues: CASSVTGTDNYGYTF. CDR3 coding DNA: TGTGCCAGCAGCGTAACCGGGACAGATAACTATGGCTACACCTTC.

The chain employs TRBV27 and TRBJ2-7, with D perhaps matching TRBD1 (5 bases). CDR3 length equals 15 residues. Germline assignment: CDR1 MNHEY and CDR2 SMNVEV (reference sequence). V lost 0 bases to trimming and J lost 2 bases, with 11 bases between them. This CDR3 reads CASSLSRTLTYEQYF. The CDR3, as DNA: TGTGCCAGCAGTTTATCGAGGACACTGACCTACGAGCAGTACTTC.

This rearrangement joins TRBV6-6 to TRBJ1-1; D is unresolved. This CDR3 region has 12 residues. V gave up 5 bases and J gave up 10 bases, with 14 bases separating them. Germline V lookup: CDR1 MNHNY, CDR2 SVGAGI (reference sequence). The CDR3: CASSTAAPGAFF. CDR3 nucleotides: TGTGCCAGCAGTACCGCGGCCCCCGGAGCTTTCTTT.

The gene calls are TRBV18 and TRBJ2-3; TRBD1 matches at 9 bases. CDR3 length: 14 residues. Losses at the gene ends were 4 bases for V and 4 bases for J; bases not matched to a gene: 3. Germline V CDR1 and CDR2: KGHSH, LQKENI. CDR3 in amino acids: CASSLRQGADTQYF. In DNA form, the CDR3 reads TGTGCCAGCTCACTCCGACAGGGGGCAGATACGCAGTATTTT.

This clone was detected only once. The chain carries TRBV7-9 and TRBJ1-2; D is unresolved. V shed 2 bases and J shed 11 bases, with 18 bases lying between them. This CDR3 is 14 amino acids long. CDR1 is SEHNR and CDR2 is FQNEAQ in the germline V gene (reference sequence). CDR3 sequence reads: CASSLMERRIGYTF. For the CDR3, the DNA is TGTGCCAGCAGCTTAATGGAACGGCGTATTGGGTACACCTTC.

This chain uses TRBV4-2 with TRBJ1-1; D is undetermined. Trimming left V 1 base short and J 1 base short, with 13 bases between. This CDR3 is 16 amino acids long. Germline values: CDR1 LGHNA, CDR2 YNFKEQ. CDR3 DNA sequence: TGTGCCAGCAGCCAAGTCCAGAAACAAAGGAACACTGAAGCTTTCTTT. As protein: CASSQVQKQRNTEAFF.

This chain joins TRBV6-6 and TRBJ1-1; TRBD1 aligns across 9 bases. This CDR3 has 15 amino acids. In germline, CDR1 is MNHNY, CDR2 SVGAGI (reference sequence). With V trimmed by 6 bases and J by 4 bases, 9 bases remained unmatched. The CDR3 region has the DNA TGTGCCAGCAGACCCAACAGGGGGCTGAGCACTGAAGCTTTCTTT. Its translation: CASRPNRGLSTEAFF.

The chain employs TRBV16 and TRBJ1-1; D remains ambiguous. Trimming cost V 3 bases and J 4 bases, with 9 bases left between them. There are 13 residues in the CDR3. The germline V gene encodes CDR1 KGHSY and CDR2 FQNENV. CDR3 protein: CASSQGTTTEAFF. In nucleotides, the CDR3 is TGTGCCAGCAGCCAGGGAACGACCACTGAAGCTTTCTTT.

This clone was recorded only once. The chain combines TRBV6-1 with TRBJ2-7, with D tentatively TRBD1 (6 bases). This CDR3 is built from 17 residues. Germline-derived CDR1 and CDR2 are MNHNS and SASEGT. Deletions cut 3 bases from V and 4 bases from J, with 22 bases between. The CDR3 sequence: CASSDHRERSHLYEQYF. The CDR3 DNA reads as TGTGCCAGCAGTGATCACAGGGAACGGTCTCACCTATACGAGCAGTACTTC.

The rearrangement links TRBV7-2 to TRBJ1-2; the match to TRBD1 covers 7 bases. CDR1 is SGHTA and CDR2 is FQGNSA in the germline V gene. The CDR3 has 14 residues. Germline trimming cut 6 bases from V and 3 bases from J; bases unmatched to any gene: 7. CDR3 coding DNA: TGTGCCAGCAGACGCTCCGGGACAGACTATGGCTACACCTTC. Its protein is CASRRSGTDYGYTF.

The chain couples TRBV5-6 to TRBJ2-1, with 11 bases identical to TRBD2. Germline lookup yields CDR1 SGHDT and CDR2 YYEEEE. The CDR3 runs to 15 residues. J lost 8 bases, V lost 1 base, and 5 bases had no gene match. Here the CDR3 reads CASSLQASGGYEQFF. CDR3 in DNA: TGTGCCAGCAGCTTGCAAGCTAGCGGGGGGTATGAGCAGTTCTTC.

For this clone: An end of the junction does not agree with germline; a read error may underlie this. The rearrangement uses TRBV7-7 and TRBJ2-5, with D perhaps TRBD1 (8 bases). Germline V gene sequence: CDR1 SSHAT, CDR2 FNYEAQ (reference sequence). The CDR3 runs to 14 residues. CDR3 loop: CASSKQGDYETQYF. CDR3 coding DNA: TGTGCTAGCAGCAAACAGGGGGACTATGAGACCCAGTACTTC.

The V gene is TRBV5-6, the J gene TRBJ2-7; 11 bases map to TRBD1. After removal of 4 bases from V and 11 bases from J, the junction contained 17 bases not matched to a gene. This CDR3 region has 16 residues. Germline CDR1 is SGHDT and CDR2 is YYEEEE. CDR3 DNA: TGTGCCAGCAGCGTCCGGGACAGGGGGGAGTTTGAAGGGGAGTACTTC. This encodes CASSVRDRGEFEGEYF.

The genes are TRBV15 and TRBJ2-3, with D perhaps matching TRBD1 (6 bases). The germline V gene has CDR1 LNHNV and CDR2 YYDKDF (reference sequence). The CDR3 contains 15 residues. The ends were cut back, 0 bases at V and 3 bases at J, with 10 bases in the middle. The DNA of the CDR3 is TGTGCCACCAGCAGAGAACACAGGGATACAGATACGCAGTATTTT. This gives the protein CATSREHRDTDTQYF.

The chain couples TRBV2 to TRBJ1-1; D gene ambiguous. The CDR3 spans 12 residues. Germline loops: CDR1 SNHLY, CDR2 FYNNEI. Trimming took off 6 bases at V and 3 bases at J, with 8 bases between the two ends. CDR3 sequence (DNA): TGTGCCAGCAGCCTGGTGGACACTGAAGCTTTCTTT. The encoded protein is CASSLVDTEAFF.

This chain connects TRBV21-1 to TRBJ2-7; whether TRBD1, the table's D call, matches the DNA was not checked. TRBV21-1 is a pseudogene locus. The CDR3 extends over 16 amino acids. CDR3 DNA sequence: TGTGCCAGCAGTCCACCAGGGGACAGGGCGAACTACGAGCAGTACTTC. Translation gives CASSPPGDRANYEQYF.

V is TRBV11-2 and J is TRBJ1-4; a possible D gene is TRBD1 (6 bases). CDR1 and CDR2 from the germline V gene are SGHAT and FQNNGV. V was trimmed by 5 bases and J by 4 bases, leaving 11 bases between them. The CDR3 is 14 residues long. In DNA form, the CDR3 reads TGTGCCAGCAGCCACGGACAGAGTAATGAAAAACTGTTTTTT. Amino acids: CASSHGQSNEKLFF. The whole variable domain, filled in from reference TRBV11-2 and TRBJ1-4, reads EAGVAQSPRYKIIEKRQSVAFWCNPISGHATLYWYQQILGQGPKLLIQFQNNGVVDDSQLPKDRFSAERLKGVDSTLKIQPAKLEDSAVYLCASSHGQSNEKLFFGSGTQLSVL.

The chain combines TRBV5-6 with TRBJ1-1; TRBD1 aligns across 10 bases. V was pared by 5 bases and J by 4 bases, with 8 bases of the junction left unmatched. The germline V gene encodes CDR1 SGHDT and CDR2 YYEEEE. The CDR3 totals 15 residues. This CDR3 is CASSSPGQGSTEAFF. In DNA, the CDR3 is TGTGCCAGCAGTTCTCCGGGACAGGGGAGCACTGAAGCTTTCTTT. Full variable domain (rest looked up from reference TRBV5-6 and TRBJ1-1): DAGVTQSPTHLIKTRGQQVTLRCSPKSGHDTVSWYQQALGQGPQFIFQYYEEEERQRGNFPDRFSGHQFPNYSSELNVNALLLGDSALYLCASSSPGQGSTEAFFGQGTRLTVV.

The gene calls are TRBV5-1 and TRBJ2-5; tentatively, D is TRBD1 (5 bases). V shed 0 bases and J shed 4 bases, with 10 bases lying between them. Germline CDR1 is SGHRS and CDR2 is YFSETQ. The length of the CDR3 is 14 residues. The CDR3 DNA reads as TGCGCCAGCAGCTTGGAGCAGGGTGGAGAGACCCAGTACTTC. This sequence encodes CASSLEQGGETQYF. The full variable domain, with the rest looked up from reference TRBV5-1 and TRBJ2-5, is KAGVTQTPRYLIKTRGQQVTLSCSPISGHRSVSWYQQTPGQGLQFLFEYFSETQRNKGNFPGRFSGRQFSNSRSEMNVSTLELGDSALYLCASSLEQGGETQYFGPGTRLLVL.

The chain combines TRBV7-2 with TRBJ2-7, with TRBD1 matching 11 bases. V gave up 5 bases and J gave up 3 bases; unmatched junction bases: 9. In germline, CDR1 is SGHTA, CDR2 FQGNSA. This CDR3 region has 16 residues. As DNA, the CDR3 is TGTGCCAGCAGCCCATGGGACAGGGGGGGTATCTACGAGCAGTACTTC. Translating gives CASSPWDRGGIYEQYF. The variable domain in full, completed from reference TRBV7-2 and TRBJ2-7, reads GAGVSQSPSNKVTEKGKDVELRCDPISGHTALYWYRQSLGQGLEFLIYFQGNSAPDKSGLPSDRFSAERTGGSVSTLTIQRTQQEDSAVYLCASSPWDRGGIYEQYFGPGTRLTVT.

The V gene is TRBV27, the J gene TRBJ2-7; D perhaps matches TRBD2 (7 bases). Germline CDR1 reads MNHEY; CDR2 reads SMNVEV (reference sequence). Trimming stripped 2 bases from V and 2 bases from J, with 22 bases between. The CDR3 length is 18 residues. In nucleotides, the CDR3 is TGTGCCAGCAGTTTAATATTGGGGGGCGCCGGGGGGCCCTACGAGCAGTACTTC. It translates to CASSLILGGAGGPYEQYF.

V is TRBV5-1 and J is TRBJ2-3; D may be TRBD1 (5 bases). This CDR3 has 14 amino acids. Germline loops: CDR1 SGHRS, CDR2 YFSETQ. Between the trimmed V and J ends, which lost 2 bases and 1 base, there was a span of 8 bases. The chain's CDR3 is CASSFPRGTDTQYF. The CDR3 DNA is TGCGCCAGCAGCTTTCCCAGGGGCACAGATACGCAGTATTTT.